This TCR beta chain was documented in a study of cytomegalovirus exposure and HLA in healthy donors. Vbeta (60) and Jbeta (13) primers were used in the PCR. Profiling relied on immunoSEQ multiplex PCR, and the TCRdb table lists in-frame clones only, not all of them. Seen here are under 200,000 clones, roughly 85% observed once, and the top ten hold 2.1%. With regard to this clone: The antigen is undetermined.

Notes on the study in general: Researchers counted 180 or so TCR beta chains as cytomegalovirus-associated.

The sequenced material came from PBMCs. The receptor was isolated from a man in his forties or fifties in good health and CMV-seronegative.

In DNA form, the CDR3 reads TGTGCCAGCAGGCGGCTAGCGGGAGGATACAATGAGCAGTTCTTC. It is translated as CASRRLAGGYNEQFF. V gene TRBV6-5 combines with J gene TRBJ2-1; 11 bases are shared with TRBD2. V was clipped by 6 bases and J by 4 bases; unmatched bases: 5. The CDR3 is 15 residues long. Looked up from germline, CDR1 is MNHEY and CDR2 is SVGAGI.